This is a list of T cell receptor beta chains from one sample in a study of blood T cells in healthy people across ages. TCRdb analysed the 5' RACE reads with MiXCR anew, one entry per CDR3 protein. Among hundreds of thousands of distinct CDR3 sequences listed, 46% were seen once. Sample: blood. The receptor source for this set is a man older than 75 in good health. Each CDR3 is given with its conserved first and last residue. Each record gives: D gene, V gene, J gene, clone size, CDR3 DNA, CDR3 protein. D genes are given only for firm matches. Clone size is stated in some rows and not others, as once, few, many or a class when expanded.

TRBD1	TRBV2	TRBJ1-2	-	TGTGCCAGCAGTCCGGGACAGGAGGGAGGAGGCTACACCTTC	CASSPGQEGGGYTF
-	TRBV12-3/TRBV12-4	TRBJ2-1	-	TGTGCCAGCAGTTTAACCGGGACCCCGAGTCAGCAGTTCTTC	CASSLTGTPSQQFF
-	TRBV10-3	TRBJ1-2	-	TGTGCCATCAGTGAGGAGCCGGGACAAGACTATGGCTACACCTTC	CAISEEPGQDYGYTF
TRBD2	TRBV20-1	TRBJ2-3	few	TGCAGTGCTCCCCCCGGGGGGGCGGACATCACAGATACGCAGTATTTT	CSAPPGGADITDTQYF
TRBD2	TRBV28	TRBJ2-7	-	TGTGCCAGCAGGAGGGGAGGGTCCTACGAGCAGTACTTC	CASRRGGSYEQYF
-	TRBV11-3	TRBJ2-2	few	TGTGCCAGCAGCCCCCTGGTAGCGAACACCGGGGAGCTGTTTTTT	CASSPLVANTGELFF
-	TRBV9	TRBJ2-5	few	TGTGCCAGCAGCGTAGTAAGCACAGGCCAAGAGACCCAGTACTTC	CASSVVSTGQETQYF
-	TRBV6-1	TRBJ2-4	few	TGTGCCACCTTTTCCTGGGACGCGATAGCCAAAAACATTCAGTACTTC	CATFSWDAIAKNIQYF
-	TRBV18	TRBJ2-3	-	TGTGCCAGCTCCCCCTCGAGGGGAGTCACAGATACGCAGTATTTT	CASSPSRGVTDTQYF
TRBD2	TRBV11-3	TRBJ2-7	few	TGTGCCAGCAGCTTAGGGACTAGCGGGAACTACTACGAGCAGTACTTC	CASSLGTSGNYYEQYF
-	TRBV3-1	TRBJ1-3	-	TGTGCCAGCAGCCAAACAGACACCATATATTTT	CASSQTDTIYF
-	TRBV27	TRBJ1-2	-	TGTGCCAGCAGTTTATCCCCTTATCGACAGTACACCAGTGGCTACACCTTC	CASSLSPYRQYTSGYTF
-	TRBV11-2	TRBJ2-7	-	TGTGCCAGCATTGATACAGGGTTTTACGAGCAGTACTTC	CASIDTGFYEQYF
TRBD2	TRBV28	TRBJ2-1	few	TGCGCCAGCAGTTTATATGCGGGAGTGGGCTCCTACAATGAGCAGTTCTTC	CASSLYAGVGSYNEQFF
TRBD2	TRBV6-1	TRBJ2-5	once	TGTGCCGGCTCCTCGACTAGCGGGCCCTCACAAGAGACCCAGTACTTC	CAGSSTSGPSQETQYF
-	TRBV5-1	TRBJ2-1	many	TGCGCCAGCAGCTTGGAACAGGGGAGGAATGAGCAGTTCTTC	CASSLEQGRNEQFF
-	TRBV11-1	TRBJ2-1	-	TGTGCCAGCAGCTCCCGCAGGGGCAATGAGCAGTTCTTC	CASSSRRGNEQFF
-	TRBV4-2	TRBJ2-7	-	TGTGCCAGCAGCCAAGAAAGGACTACTGAGCAGTACTTC	CASSQERTTEQYF
TRBD2	TRBV30	TRBJ2-3	few	TGTGCCTGGAGTGTCGGGACTAGCGGAGATACGCAGTATTTT	CAWSVGTSGDTQYF
-	TRBV20-1	TRBJ2-7	-	TGCAGTGCTAGGGACCGGGACATCCCCTACGAGCAGTACTTC	CSARDRDIPYEQYF
-	TRBV20-1	TRBJ2-2	few	TGCAGTGCCCCCTCTAGGGCTACCGGGGAGCTGTTTTTT	CSAPSRATGELFF
-	TRBV5-1	TRBJ2-1	-	TGCGCCAGCAGCAGGGACGGTTTGCTCAATGAGCAGTTCTTC	CASSRDGLLNEQFF
-	TRBV4-2	TRBJ2-4	-	TGTGCCAGCAGCAACCGGGACCTCCTAGTCACCAAAAACATTCAGTACTTC	CASSNRDLLVTKNIQYF
TRBD2	TRBV27	TRBJ2-1	many	TGTGCCAGCAGTTTCGGGCGGGAGGCGTACAATGAGCAGTTCTTC	CASSFGREAYNEQFF